The 5 T cell receptor beta chains presented below share a single source sample, sequenced in a study of T cells after yellow fever vaccination. One entry per CDR3 protein results from TCRdb running MiXCR on the 5' RACE reads. Among 200,000 to 300,000 distinct CDR3 sequences listed, roughly 3.7% were seen once. This material consisted of PBMCs, taken 15 days after the yellow fever booster vaccination. The source is a man between 18 and 35 years old who received the YFV17D yellow fever vaccine.

This clonotype was seen many times. This chain links TRBV5-1 with TRBJ2-6, with a tentative D call TRBD1 (5 bases). Trimming shortened V by 4 bases and J by 0 bases, and 14 bases separated the two germline ends. The CDR3 consists of 17 residues. Germline V gene lookup returns CDR1 SGHRS and CDR2 YFSETQ. The CDR3 loop is CASSVQGITSGANVLTF. CDR3 coding DNA: TGCGCCAGCAGCGTCCAGGGTATCACCTCTGGGGCCAACGTCCTGACTTTC.

This clonotype has a handful of counts. The chain has TRBV5-5 and TRBJ1-1; the D gene is possibly TRBD1 (5 bases). Germline values: CDR1 SGHKS, CDR2 YYEKEE (reference sequence). Deletions cut 4 bases from V and 0 bases from J, with 19 bases between. The CDR3 contains 17 residues. CDR3 DNA: TGTGCCAGCAGCCTCGAGTGGACACTCCTCATGAACACTGAAGCTTTCTTT. Amino acid sequence: CASSLEWTLLMNTEAFF.

This clonotype was counted at least ten times. The chain's CDR3 is CASSHGHLMNTEAFF. CDR3 sequence (DNA): TGTGCCAGCAGCCACGGACACCTCATGAACACTGAAGCTTTCTTT. The rearrangement uses TRBV14 and TRBJ1-1, with TRBD1 as a possible D gene (5 bases). V was cut by 3 bases and J by 0 bases, with 11 bases left in between. CDR1 is SGHDN and CDR2 is FVKESK in the germline V gene. This CDR3 has 15 amino acids.

This clonotype occurred many times. This chain's CDR3 is CASSPTGEQGYTF. The CDR3 DNA reads TGTGCCAGCAGTCCGACAGGGGAGCAGGGCTACACCTTC. V usage is TRBV12-3 or TRBV12-4 and J usage is TRBJ1-2; 8 positions match TRBD1. CDR3 size: 13 residues. With 5 bases clipped from V and 8 bases from J, the junction kept 7 bases outside the gene matches.

This clonotype was seen ten or more times. This chain links TRBV7-2 with TRBJ2-3, with a weak D call TRBD2 (5 bases). The CDR3 has 17 residues. CDR1 SGHTA and CDR2 FQGNSA come from the germline V gene. Trimming left V 5 bases short and J 3 bases short, with 21 bases between. The CDR3 spells CASSQGGPGSRTDTQYF. The CDR3 nucleotides read TGTGCCAGCAGCCAAGGTGGCCCGGGGAGTAGGACAGATACGCAGTATTTT. Full variable domain (missing parts from reference TRBV7-2 and TRBJ2-3): GAGVSQSPSNKVTEKGKDVELRCDPISGHTALYWYRQSLGQGLEFLIYFQGNSAPDKSGLPSDRFSAERTGGSVSTLTIQRTQQEDSAVYLCASSQGGPGSRTDTQYFGPGTRLTVL.